The 31 T cell receptor beta chains in this list originate from one sample, sequenced in a study of OX40 agonist ivuxolimab in advanced cancers. This table comes from immunoSEQ multiplex PCR, and its TCRdb copy is limited to in-frame clones, with some not included. The table lists 70,000 to 80,000 clones, about nine tenths of them singletons. This material consisted of CD4+ or CD8+ T cells sorted from blood, taken in a trial of the OX40 agonist ivuxolimab. These receptors all stem from an adult with an advanced solid tumor such as melanoma, head and neck, liver or kidney cancer.

The chain joins TRBV11-2 to TRBJ2-1, with TRBD2 matching over 8 bases. Germline V gene data show CDR1 as SGHAT and CDR2 as FQNNGV. Trimming cost V 0 bases and J 5 bases; bases outside gene matches: 6. The CDR3 consists of 16 residues. The CDR3 loop is CASSLDLSGANNEQFF. The CDR3 DNA follows: TGTGCCAGCAGCTTAGACCTTAGCGGGGCGAACAATGAGCAGTTCTTC.

The V call is TRBV5-4, the J call TRBJ1-2; D not resolved. Germline CDR1 is SGHNT and CDR2 is YYREEE (reference sequence). Deletions cut 0 bases from V and 3 bases from J, with 12 bases between. This CDR3 comprises 15 residues. This CDR3 reads CASSLEGRSHYGYTF. CDR3 nucleotide sequence: TGTGCCAGCAGCTTGGAGGGTCGGAGTCACTATGGCTACACCTTC.

A few counts support this clone. The chain joins TRBV9 to TRBJ1-4; D is ambiguous. CDR1 and CDR2 (germline): SGDLS, YYNGEE. The CDR3 totals 16 residues. The V and J ends lost 4 bases and 0 bases respectively, with 13 bases between them. This CDR3 reads CASSPALVATNEKLFF. As DNA, the CDR3 is TGTGCCAGCAGCCCAGCCCTAGTTGCAACTAATGAAAAACTGTTTTTT.

J is TRBJ2-7 and V is TRBV10-1, with 9 positions matching TRBD1. Germline CDR1 reads WNHNN; CDR2 reads SYGVQD (reference sequence). The CDR3 is made up of 16 amino acids. Trimming removed 4 bases from V and 0 bases from J; junction bases left unmatched: 7. This chain's CDR3 is CASSAGLGQGSYEQYF. CDR3 sequence (DNA): TGCGCCAGCAGTGCTGGACTGGGACAGGGCTCCTACGAGCAGTACTTC.

The chain has TRBV5-4 and TRBJ2-5; 7 bases line up with TRBD1. The germline V gene has CDR1 SGHNT and CDR2 YYREEE (reference sequence). CDR3 length equals 15 residues. V shed 4 bases and J 5 bases; nucleotides not matched to a gene: 11. The DNA for the CDR3 is TGTGCCAGCAGCCTAGGAAGGGGGCCTAAGGAGACCCAGTACTTC. It codes for CASSLGRGPKETQYF.

J is TRBJ1-5 and V is TRBV30; 7 nucleotides align to TRBD1. After removal of 3 bases from V and 6 bases from J, the junction contained 5 bases not matched to a gene. This CDR3 region has 13 residues. Germline V gene data show CDR1 as GTSNPN and CDR2 as SVGIG (reference sequence). CDR3 coding DNA: TGTGCCTGGAGCCCGACAGGGTCTCAGCCCCAGCATTTT. The encoded protein is CAWSPTGSQPQHF.

The chain uses TRBV27 and TRBJ2-3, with 9 bases identical to TRBD2. Germline V gene data show CDR1 as MNHEY and CDR2 as SMNVEV (reference sequence). The CDR3 has 16 amino acids. V lost 5 bases and J lost 5; bases outside the gene matches: 11. CDR3 nucleotide sequence: TGTGCCAGCAGTAGACTAGCGGACGCCGCCGGAGATACGCAGTATTTT. As protein: CASSRLADAAGDTQYF.

This chain uses TRBV30 with TRBJ1-2; D uncertain. The CDR3 loop spans 12 amino acids. Germline assignment: CDR1 GTSNPN and CDR2 SVGIG (reference sequence). Trimming took 3 bases from V and 10 from J, leaving 15 bases between them. The DNA for the CDR3 is TGTGCCTGGAGCTTCCTGACGGCAGACTACACCTTC. This gives the protein CAWSFLTADYTF.

The chain has TRBV2 and TRBJ1-1, with 10 bases identical to TRBD1. This CDR3 comprises 15 residues. Germline CDR1 and CDR2: SNHLY and FYNNEI. Trimming took 2 bases from V and 10 from J; bases not matched to a gene: 10. CDR3 coding DNA: TGTGCCAGCAGTGAAAAGAGACAGGGGGCGAAAGGAGCTTTCTTT. Protein: CASSEKRQGAKGAFF.

The genes are TRBV6-5 and TRBJ1-4; no definite D call. Trimming took off 4 bases at V and 0 bases at J, with 12 bases between the two ends. Germline assignment: CDR1 MNHEY and CDR2 SVGAGI. This CDR3 is built from 16 residues. The CDR3, as DNA: TGTGCCAGCAGTTTCGGGGAAGATACAACTAATGAAAAACTGTTTTTT. This translates into CASSFGEDTTNEKLFF.

The rearrangement joins TRBV6-1 to TRBJ2-7; 9 nucleotides match TRBD2. The germline V gene encodes CDR1 MNHNS and CDR2 SASEGT. V dropped 6 bases and J dropped 2; count of bases not matched to a gene: 5. The CDR3 has 14 amino acids. The CDR3 region has the DNA TGTGCCAGCAGCGCGTTAGCGGGGGCCTACGAGCAGTACTTC. Protein product: CASSALAGAYEQYF.

The chain carries TRBV29-1 and TRBJ2-7; 9 nucleotides agree with TRBD2. Germline V CDR1 and CDR2: SQVTM, ANQGSEA. This CDR3 comprises 13 residues. The ends lost 5 bases at V and 4 bases at J; junction bases unmatched: 6. CDR3 sequence: CSVRRLAEYEQYF. The CDR3 DNA follows: TGCAGCGTTAGACGACTAGCGGAATACGAGCAGTACTTC.

The V and J genes are TRBV9 and TRBJ2-5; 10 nucleotides match TRBD2. From germline, CDR1 is SGDLS and CDR2 YYNGEE. V dropped 3 bases and J dropped 2; count of bases not matched to a gene: 7. This CDR3 is 16 amino acids long. Written as DNA, the CDR3 is TGTGCCAGCAGCGATACCCCGGGACTAGCGCAAGAGACCCAGTACTTC. Translated, it gives CASSDTPGLAQETQYF.

Turning to this clone: A junction boundary mismatches the germline segment, possibly from a read error. The genes are TRBV5-3 and TRBJ1-4, with TRBD1 matching 8 bases. TRBV5-3 is reported as an ORF; its role is uncertain. CDR3 length equals 16 residues. The chain's CDR3 is CARRWTGKVRREKLLF. CDR3 coding DNA: TGTGCCAGAAGGTGGACAGGGAAGGTACGCCGTGAAAAACTGCTTTTT.

The chain uses TRBV5-4 and TRBJ2-7; 10 bases match TRBD2. This CDR3 has 15 amino acids. V lost 4 bases and J lost 0; bases outside the gene matches: 4. Germline V CDR1 and CDR2: SGHNT, YYREEE (reference sequence). CDR3 bases: TGTGCCAGCAGCATTCTAGCGGGAGCCTCCTACGAGCAGTACTTC. It is translated as CASSILAGASYEQYF.

V gene TRBV6-5 combines with J gene TRBJ1-3; no definite D call. The ends were cut back, 6 bases at V and 6 bases at J, with 9 bases in the middle. CDR1 and CDR2 from the germline V gene are MNHEY and SVGAGI. CDR3 length equals 12 residues. DNA of the CDR3: TGTGCCAGCAGGCTGGGCACAAACACCATATATTTT. This codes for CASRLGTNTIYF.

This clone came up once. The genes are TRBV7-9 and TRBJ2-4; TRBD2 agrees at 8 bases. Unmatched junction bases numbered 6, after V lost 6 bases and J lost 5 bases. CDR3 length equals 14 residues. Germline V gene data show CDR1 as SEHNR and CDR2 as FQNEAQ (reference sequence). The DNA of the CDR3 is TGTGCCAGCAGAGCCGGGACTAGGGAAAACATTCAGTACTTC. Amino acid sequence: CASRAGTRENIQYF.

This clone was detected a few times. This rearrangement joins TRBV13 to TRBJ2-3, with TRBD2 matching over 9 bases. The CDR3 length is 16 residues. With 5 bases clipped from V and 4 bases from J, the junction kept 10 bases outside the gene matches. Germline values: CDR1 PRHDT, CDR2 FYEKMQ (reference sequence). CDR3 residues: CASSQSLAGLSDTQYF. The CDR3 DNA sequence: TGTGCCAGCAGCCAGTCACTAGCGGGCCTGTCAGATACGCAGTATTTT.

The chain joins TRBV6-6 to TRBJ1-5; maybe TRBD1 (5 bases). The germline V and J ends were trimmed by 7 bases and 1 base, with 14 bases remaining between them. The CDR3 length is 15 residues. Looked up from germline, CDR1 is MNHNY and CDR2 is SVGAGI (reference sequence). The CDR3 DNA reads TGTGCCAGCACCGCAGGAAGGGGCAGCAATCAGCCCCAGCATTTT. Its translation: CASTAGRGSNQPQHF.

The chain has TRBV11-1 and TRBJ1-1; 7 nucleotides match TRBD1. Trimming cost V 4 bases and J 6 bases; bases outside gene matches: 11. CDR1 is SGHAT, CDR2 FQDESV, per germline (reference sequence). The CDR3 length is 15 residues. CDR3 nucleotide sequence: TGTGCCAGCAGCTCCCGACAGGGCACTTTTTCTGAAGCTTTCTTT. It specifies CASSSRQGTFSEAFF.

The rearrangement links TRBV18 to TRBJ2-5; TRBD1 might be the D (6 bases). From germline, CDR1 is KGHSH and CDR2 LQKENI. CDR3 length: 17 residues. Trimming shortened V by 8 bases and J by 5 bases, and 27 bases separated the two germline ends. CDR3 DNA: TGTGCCAGCGATACAGGGCTGGGTCTTTCTAGCAGGGAGACCCAGTACTTC. The encoded protein is CASDTGLGLSSRETQYF.

CDR3 protein: CASSSRIPLAGGRYNEQFF. The DNA of the CDR3 is TGTGCCAGCAGCTCCCGCATCCCCCTAGCGGGGGGGCGTTACAATGAGCAGTTCTTC. The chain uses TRBV7-2 and TRBJ2-1; 12 bases fit TRBD2. CDR3 length equals 19 residues. From germline, CDR1 is SGHTA and CDR2 FQGNSA. Germline trimming cut 4 bases from V and 4 bases from J; bases unmatched to any gene: 14. Full variable domain (outside the CDR3, taken from reference TRBV7-2 and TRBJ2-1): GAGVSQSPSNKVTEKGKDVELRCDPISGHTALYWYRQSLGQGLEFLIYFQGNSAPDKSGLPSDRFSAERTGGSVSTLTIQRTQQEDSAVYLCASSSRIPLAGGRYNEQFFGPGTRLTVL.

The chain combines TRBV7-9 with TRBJ2-3; a weak D match, TRBD1 (5 bases). CDR1 is SEHNR and CDR2 is FQNEAQ in the germline V gene (reference sequence). The CDR3 extends over 15 amino acids. Trimming pared 2 bases from V and 2 bases from J, leaving 11 bases between. Here the CDR3 reads CASSLLGVYTDTQYF. The CDR3 nucleotides read TGTGCCAGCAGCTTATTAGGGGTCTACACAGATACGCAGTATTTT.

This chain joins TRBV7-8 and TRBJ2-7, with unresolved D. The germline CDR1 and CDR2 sequences are SGHVS and FQNEAQ. There are 14 residues in the CDR3. The V and J ends lost 1 base and 4 bases respectively, with 11 bases between them. The CDR3 nucleotides are TGTGCCAGCAGCTTAGATGCCTCTGGGTACGAGCAGTACTTC. Its translation: CASSLDASGYEQYF.

This clone was observed a handful of times. The chain has TRBV15 and TRBJ1-1, with a tentative D call TRBD1 (6 bases). CDR1 LNHNV and CDR2 YYDKDF come from the germline V gene (reference sequence). The CDR3 sequence is 18 residues long. The germline V and J ends were trimmed by 0 bases and 1 base, with 18 bases remaining between them. DNA for the CDR3: TGTGCCACCAGCAGAGAAGGCAGGGGCCGCTGGCCGAACACTGAAGCTTTCTTT. The encoded protein is CATSREGRGRWPNTEAFF. The variable domain in full, completed from reference TRBV15 and TRBJ1-1, reads DAMVIQNPRYQVTQFGKPVTLSCSQTLNHNVMYWYQQKSSQAPKLLFHYYDKDFNNEADTPDNFQSRRPNTSFCFLDIRSPGLGDTAMYLCATSREGRGRWPNTEAFFGQGTRLTVV.

As concerns this clone: Other DNA sequences from this sample encode an identical CDR3 as well. This chain links TRBV30 with TRBJ2-1; 10 bases agree with TRBD2. J was trimmed by 7 bases and V by 5 bases; bases with no gene match: 14. CDR1 is GTSNPN and CDR2 is SVGIG in the germline V gene (reference sequence). The CDR3 totals 16 residues. The CDR3 DNA is TGTGCCTGGGATAAAGAGCGGGGGGGCCAGGGGAATGAGCAGTTCTTC. Translated, it gives CAWDKERGGQGNEQFF.

The chain employs TRBV6-1 and TRBJ1-1, with unresolved D. The germline V gene encodes CDR1 MNHNS and CDR2 SASEGT. This CDR3 contains 16 residues. Trimming pared 4 bases from V and 1 base from J, leaving 16 bases between. CDR3 coding DNA: TGTGCCAGCAGTGTAATCCAGTCCCGTTGGAACACTGAAGCTTTCTTT. Translating it yields CASSVIQSRWNTEAFF.

The rearrangement uses TRBV19 and TRBJ2-5, with 9 nucleotides matching TRBD2. The CDR3 spans 14 residues. Germline CDR1 and CDR2: LNHDA and SQIVND (reference sequence). J was trimmed by 4 bases and V by 7 bases; bases with no gene match: 7. This CDR3 is CASKRGREAETQYF. In DNA form, the CDR3 reads TGTGCCAGTAAACGCGGGAGGGAAGCAGAGACCCAGTACTTC.

V usage is TRBV27 and J usage is TRBJ2-1, with 7 bases that match TRBD2. The germline gives CDR1 MNHEY, CDR2 SMNVEV (reference sequence). The CDR3 extends over 16 amino acids. Trimming removed 4 bases from V and 3 bases from J; junction bases left unmatched: 9. CDR3 region: CASSSQKRDFYNEQFF. The CDR3 DNA reads TGTGCCAGCAGTTCCCAAAAGCGGGATTTCTACAATGAGCAGTTCTTC.

This clone was observed a handful of times. CDR3 region: CASSEGSGASNQPQHF. In DNA, the CDR3 is TGTGCCAGCAGCGAAGGGTCAGGGGCCAGCAATCAGCCCCAGCATTTT. The rearrangement joins TRBV7-9 to TRBJ1-5; maybe TRBD1 (6 bases). Germline lookup yields CDR1 SEHNR and CDR2 FQNEAQ (reference sequence). The CDR3 has 16 residues. V was shortened by 5 bases and J by 1 base, with 15 bases between the two germline ends. The whole variable domain, filled in from reference TRBV7-9 and TRBJ1-5, reads DTGVSQNPRHKITKRGQNVTFRCDPISEHNRLYWYRQTLGQGPEFLTYFQNEAQLEKSRLLSDRFSAERPKGSFSTLEIQRTEQGDSAMYLCASSEGSGASNQPQHFGDGTRLSIL.

The chain joins TRBV5-4 to TRBJ2-1, with D tentatively TRBD1 (6 bases). This CDR3 has 15 amino acids. The germline gives CDR1 SGHNT, CDR2 YYREEE (reference sequence). Trimming pared 0 bases from V and 4 bases from J, leaving 11 bases between. The CDR3 coding sequence is TGTGCCAGCAGCTTGGAGGCAGGGACATACAATGAGCAGTTCTTC. This gives the protein CASSLEAGTYNEQFF.